The clone carrying this T cell receptor beta chain was detected many times. Antigen specificity is unknown. The CDR3 end lies 3 residues beyond the end of the read and is filled in from the germline J gene. This sample was taken from a study of T cell clonality in common variable immunodeficiency. Findings of the study overall: Compared with controls, CVID subjects had fewer shared TCRbeta clones. Common variable immunodeficiency TCR beta sequences reportedly had fewer deletions and N-nucleotide insertions. What drives increased CVID clonality needs T cell subpopulation sequencing.

The CDR3 is 14 amino acids. V lost 1 base, J lost 7 bases, and 11 bases lay in between. The germline gives CDR1 SGHTA, CDR2 FQGNSA. Repertoires were generated with immunoSEQ multiplex PCR, while TCRdb's copy carries only in-frame clones and drops some. The specimen has about 33,000 clones, none found just once. The V gene is TRBV7-2, the J gene TRBJ2-1, with TRBD2 as a possible D gene (6 bases). The clonotype comes from a person between 18 and 75 years old in good health. Specimen: peripheral blood mononuclear cells. Here the CDR3 reads CASSLDFGGNEQFF. CDR3 DNA (partial): TGTGCCAGCAGCTTAGATTTCGGAGGGAATGAG.